One TCR beta chain is described in this entry. The same CDR3 arises from other DNA sequences in this sample as well. These data belong to a study of T cell changes during pregnancy in multiple sclerosis. Assay used: immunoSEQ multiplex PCR; TCRdb lists only in-frame clones, some missing. The sample lists around 71,000 clones, 90% to 95% occurring once. The length of the CDR3 is 13 residues. Trimming at V came to 7 bases and at J to 2 bases, leaving 4 bases not matched to a gene. The germline gives CDR1 ENHRY, CDR2 SYGVKD. The receptor comes from a female donor with multiple sclerosis, enrolled in a pregnancy study. The source material was peripheral blood, sampled in the third trimester of pregnancy. This chain connects TRBV10-3 to TRBJ1-1, with TRBD1 matching 7 bases. Here the CDR3 DNA reads TGTGCCATCACGCGACAGGGCAACACTGAAGCTTTCTTT. Translation: CAITRQGNTEAFF.